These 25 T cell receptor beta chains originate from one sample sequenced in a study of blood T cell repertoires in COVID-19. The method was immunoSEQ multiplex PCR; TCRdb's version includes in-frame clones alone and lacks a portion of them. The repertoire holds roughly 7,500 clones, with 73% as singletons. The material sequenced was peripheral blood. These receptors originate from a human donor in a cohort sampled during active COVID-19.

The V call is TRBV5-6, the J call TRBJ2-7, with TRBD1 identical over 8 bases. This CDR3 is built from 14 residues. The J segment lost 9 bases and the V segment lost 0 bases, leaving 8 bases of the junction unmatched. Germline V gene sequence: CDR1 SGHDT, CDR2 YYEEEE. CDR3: CASSLGVTGGWQYF. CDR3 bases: TGTGCCAGCAGCTTGGGGGTCACAGGGGGTTGGCAGTACTTC.

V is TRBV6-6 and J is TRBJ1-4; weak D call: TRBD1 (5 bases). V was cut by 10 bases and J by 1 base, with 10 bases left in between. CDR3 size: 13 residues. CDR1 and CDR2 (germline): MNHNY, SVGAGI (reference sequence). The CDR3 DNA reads TGTGCCATCCGGACAAGAACTAATGAAAAACTGTTTTTT. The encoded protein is CAIRTRTNEKLFF.

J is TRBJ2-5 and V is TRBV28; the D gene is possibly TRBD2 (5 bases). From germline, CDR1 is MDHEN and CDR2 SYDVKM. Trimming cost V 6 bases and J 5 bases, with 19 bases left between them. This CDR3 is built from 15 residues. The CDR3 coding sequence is TGTGCCAGCAGCCGCTCGAGGGTGAGGAAGGAGACCCAGTACTTC. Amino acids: CASSRSRVRKETQYF. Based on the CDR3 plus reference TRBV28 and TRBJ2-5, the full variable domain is DVKVTQSSRYLVKRTGEKVFLECVQDMDHENMFWYRQDPGLGLRLIYFSYDVKMKEKGDIPEGYSVSREKKERFSLILESASTNQTSMYLCASSRSRVRKETQYFGPGTRLLVL.

CDR3 nucleotides: TGTGCCAGCAGCCTGAGCGGGATTAGCACAGATACGCAGTATTTT. Protein product: CASSLSGISTDTQYF. The chain is built from TRBV5-5 and TRBJ2-3; 7 nucleotides line up with TRBD2. The V and J ends lost 4 bases and 0 bases, in that order; junction bases with no gene match: 5. The CDR3 length is 15 residues. CDR1 SGHKS and CDR2 YYEKEE come from the germline V gene (reference sequence).

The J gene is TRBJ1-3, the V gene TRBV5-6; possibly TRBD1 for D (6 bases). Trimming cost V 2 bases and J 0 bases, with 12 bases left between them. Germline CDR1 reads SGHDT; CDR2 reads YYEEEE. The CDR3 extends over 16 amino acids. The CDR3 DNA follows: TGTGCCAGCAGCTTTGGGGGCCCGAACTCTGGAAACACCATATATTTT. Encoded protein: CASSFGGPNSGNTIYF.

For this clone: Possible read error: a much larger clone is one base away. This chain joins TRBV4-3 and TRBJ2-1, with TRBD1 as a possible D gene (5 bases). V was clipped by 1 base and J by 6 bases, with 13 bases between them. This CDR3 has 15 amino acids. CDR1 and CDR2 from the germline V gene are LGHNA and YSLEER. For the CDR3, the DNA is TGCGCCAGCAGCCAAGCCTGGACAAGGGGCAATGAGCAGTTCTTC. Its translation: CASSQAWTRGNEQFF.

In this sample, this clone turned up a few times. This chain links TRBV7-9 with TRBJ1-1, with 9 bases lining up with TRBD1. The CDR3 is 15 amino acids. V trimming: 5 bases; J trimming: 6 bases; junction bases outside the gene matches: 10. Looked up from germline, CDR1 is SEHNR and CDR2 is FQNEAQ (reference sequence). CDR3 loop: CASSHRDREVAEAFF. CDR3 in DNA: TGTGCCAGCAGCCACCGGGACAGGGAAGTCGCTGAAGCTTTCTTT. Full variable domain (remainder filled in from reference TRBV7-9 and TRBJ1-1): DTGVSQNPRHKITKRGQNVTFRCDPISEHNRLYWYRQTLGQGPEFLTYFQNEAQLEKSRLLSDRFSAERPKGSFSTLEIQRTEQGDSAMYLCASSHRDREVAEAFFGQGTRLTVV.

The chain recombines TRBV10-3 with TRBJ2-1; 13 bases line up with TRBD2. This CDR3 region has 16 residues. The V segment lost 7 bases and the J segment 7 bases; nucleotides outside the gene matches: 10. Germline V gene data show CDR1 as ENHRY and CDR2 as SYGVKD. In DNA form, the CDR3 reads TGTGCCATCACCCTTAGGACTAGCGGGAGTGGGAATGAGCAGTTCTTC. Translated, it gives CAITLRTSGSGNEQFF.

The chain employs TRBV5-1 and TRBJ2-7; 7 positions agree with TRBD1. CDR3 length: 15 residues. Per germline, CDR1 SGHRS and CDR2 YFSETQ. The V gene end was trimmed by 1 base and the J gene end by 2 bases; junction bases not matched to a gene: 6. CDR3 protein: CASSLNRQGTYEQYF. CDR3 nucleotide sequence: TGCGCCAGCAGCTTGAACCGACAGGGAACCTACGAGCAGTACTTC. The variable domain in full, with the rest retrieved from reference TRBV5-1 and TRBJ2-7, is KAGVTQTPRYLIKTRGQQVTLSCSPISGHRSVSWYQQTPGQGLQFLFEYFSETQRNKGNFPGRFSGRQFSNSRSEMNVSTLELGDSALYLCASSLNRQGTYEQYFGPGTRLTVT.

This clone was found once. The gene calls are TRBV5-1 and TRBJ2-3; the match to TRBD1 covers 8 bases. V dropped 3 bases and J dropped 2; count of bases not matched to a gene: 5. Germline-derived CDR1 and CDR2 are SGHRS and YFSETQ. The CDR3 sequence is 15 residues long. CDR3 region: CASSSGQGATDTQYF. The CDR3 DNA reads TGCGCCAGCAGCTCCGGACAGGGAGCCACAGATACGCAGTATTTT.

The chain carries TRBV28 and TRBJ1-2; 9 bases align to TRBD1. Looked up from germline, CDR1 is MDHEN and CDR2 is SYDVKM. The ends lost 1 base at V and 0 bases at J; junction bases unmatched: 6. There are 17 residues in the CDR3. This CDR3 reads CASSLSQGAHSNYGYTF. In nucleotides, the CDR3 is TGTGCCAGCAGTTTATCACAGGGGGCCCATTCTAACTATGGCTACACCTTC.

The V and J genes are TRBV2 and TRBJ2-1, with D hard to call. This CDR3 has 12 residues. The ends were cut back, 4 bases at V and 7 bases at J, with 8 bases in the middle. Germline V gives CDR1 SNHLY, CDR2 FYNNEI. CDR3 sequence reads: CASSVQENEQFF. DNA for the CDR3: TGTGCCAGCAGTGTTCAGGAAAATGAGCAGTTCTTC.

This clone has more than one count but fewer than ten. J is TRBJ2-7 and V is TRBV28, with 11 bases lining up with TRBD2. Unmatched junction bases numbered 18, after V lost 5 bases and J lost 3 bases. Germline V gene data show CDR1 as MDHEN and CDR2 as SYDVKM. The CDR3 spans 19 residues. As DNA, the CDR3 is TGTGCCAGCAGTGCCAGACCGGGACTAGCGGCTCTTAGGTTCTACGAGCAGTACTTC. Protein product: CASSARPGLAALRFYEQYF.

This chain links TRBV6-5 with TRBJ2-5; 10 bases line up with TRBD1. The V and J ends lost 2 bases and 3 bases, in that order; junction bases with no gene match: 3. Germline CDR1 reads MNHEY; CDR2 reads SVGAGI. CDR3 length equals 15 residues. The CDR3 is CASSYAGQGKETQYF. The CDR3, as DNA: TGTGCCAGCAGTTACGCGGGACAGGGGAAAGAGACCCAGTACTTC.

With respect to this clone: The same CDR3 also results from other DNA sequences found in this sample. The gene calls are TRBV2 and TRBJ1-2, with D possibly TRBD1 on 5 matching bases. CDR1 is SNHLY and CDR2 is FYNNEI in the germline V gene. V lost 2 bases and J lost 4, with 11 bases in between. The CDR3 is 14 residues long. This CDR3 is CASSESQGFYGYTF. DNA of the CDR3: TGTGCCAGCAGTGAATCCCAGGGCTTCTATGGCTACACCTTC.

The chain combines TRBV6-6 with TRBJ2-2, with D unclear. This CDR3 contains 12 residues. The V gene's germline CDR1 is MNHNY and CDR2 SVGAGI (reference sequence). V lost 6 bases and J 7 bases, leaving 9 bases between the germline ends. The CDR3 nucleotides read TGTGCCAGCAGCCGAGAGGTCGGGGAGCTGTTTTTT. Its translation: CASSREVGELFF.

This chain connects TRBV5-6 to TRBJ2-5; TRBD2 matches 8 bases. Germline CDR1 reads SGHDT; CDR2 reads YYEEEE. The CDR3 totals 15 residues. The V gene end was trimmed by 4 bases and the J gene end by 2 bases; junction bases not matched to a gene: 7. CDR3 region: CASSVEPSGQETQYF. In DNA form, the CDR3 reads TGTGCCAGCAGCGTAGAGCCTAGCGGGCAAGAGACCCAGTACTTC.

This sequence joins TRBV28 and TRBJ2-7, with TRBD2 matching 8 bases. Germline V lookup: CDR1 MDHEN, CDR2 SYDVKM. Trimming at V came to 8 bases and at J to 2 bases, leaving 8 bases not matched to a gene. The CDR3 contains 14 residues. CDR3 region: CASARGGDPYEQYF. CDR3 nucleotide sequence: TGTGCCAGCGCACGGGGGGGGGATCCCTACGAGCAGTACTTC.

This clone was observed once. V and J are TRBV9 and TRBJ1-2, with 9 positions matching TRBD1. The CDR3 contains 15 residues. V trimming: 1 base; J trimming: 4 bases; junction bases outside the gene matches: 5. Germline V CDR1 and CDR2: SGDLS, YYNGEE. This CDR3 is CASSVTQGASYGYTF. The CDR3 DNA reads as TGTGCCAGCAGCGTAACACAGGGGGCTAGCTATGGCTACACCTTC.

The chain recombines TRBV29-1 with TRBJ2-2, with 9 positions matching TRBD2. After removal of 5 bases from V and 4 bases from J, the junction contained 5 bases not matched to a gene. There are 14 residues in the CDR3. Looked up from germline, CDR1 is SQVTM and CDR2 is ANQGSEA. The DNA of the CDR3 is TGCAGCGTTTCTGCGGGAGGGACCACCGGGGAGCTGTTTTTT. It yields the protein CSVSAGGTTGELFF.

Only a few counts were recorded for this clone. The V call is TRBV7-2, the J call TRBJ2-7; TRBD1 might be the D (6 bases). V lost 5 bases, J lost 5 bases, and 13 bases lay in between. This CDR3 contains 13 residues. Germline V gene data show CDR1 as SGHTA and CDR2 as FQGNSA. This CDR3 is CASSPGASNEQYF. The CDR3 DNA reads TGTGCCAGCAGCCCAGGGGCCAGCAACGAGCAGTACTTC. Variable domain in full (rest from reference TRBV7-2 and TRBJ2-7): GAGVSQSPSNKVTEKGKDVELRCDPISGHTALYWYRQSLGQGLEFLIYFQGNSAPDKSGLPSDRFSAERTGGSVSTLTIQRTQQEDSAVYLCASSPGASNEQYFGPGTRLTVT.

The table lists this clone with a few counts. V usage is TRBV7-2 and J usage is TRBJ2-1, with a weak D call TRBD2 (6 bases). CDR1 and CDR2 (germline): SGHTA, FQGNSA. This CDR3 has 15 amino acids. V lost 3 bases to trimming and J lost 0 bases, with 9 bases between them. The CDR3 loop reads CASSFSGSSYNEQFF. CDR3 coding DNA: TGTGCCAGCAGCTTCTCCGGGAGCTCCTACAATGAGCAGTTCTTC.

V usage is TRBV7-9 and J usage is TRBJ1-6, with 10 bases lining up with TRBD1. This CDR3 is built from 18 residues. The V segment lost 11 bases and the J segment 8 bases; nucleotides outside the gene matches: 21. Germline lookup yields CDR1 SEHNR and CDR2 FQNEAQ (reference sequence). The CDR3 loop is CAVARDRGALKGDSPLHF. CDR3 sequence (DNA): TGTGCCGTTGCGCGGGACAGGGGAGCCTTGAAAGGGGATTCACCCCTCCACTTT.

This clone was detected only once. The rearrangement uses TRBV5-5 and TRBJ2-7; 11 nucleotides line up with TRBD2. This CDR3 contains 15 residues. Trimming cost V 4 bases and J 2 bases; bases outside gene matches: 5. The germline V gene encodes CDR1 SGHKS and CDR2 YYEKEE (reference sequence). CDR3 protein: CASSETSGSAYEQYF. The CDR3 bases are TGTGCCAGCAGCGAAACTAGCGGGAGTGCCTACGAGCAGTACTTC. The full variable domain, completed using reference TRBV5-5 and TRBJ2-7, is DAGVTQSPTHLIKTRGQQVTLRCSPISGHKSVSWYQQVLGQGPQFIFQYYEKEERGRGNFPDRFSARQFPNYSSELNVNALLLGDSALYLCASSETSGSAYEQYFGPGTRLTVT.

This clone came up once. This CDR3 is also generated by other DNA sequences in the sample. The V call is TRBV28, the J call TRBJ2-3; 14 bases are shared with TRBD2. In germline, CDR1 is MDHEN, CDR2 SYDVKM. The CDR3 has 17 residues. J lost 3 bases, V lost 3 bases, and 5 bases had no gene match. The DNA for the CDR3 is TGTGCCAGCAGTTTTCCCGGGACTAGCGGGAGAACAGATACGCAGTATTTT. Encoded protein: CASSFPGTSGRTDTQYF.